This TCR beta chain was captured by sequencing in a study of T-cell reconstitution after alpha-beta-depleted transplantation in children. The count of this clonotype is one. The antigen is undetermined. General study results and limits: Surviving recipient cells, namely T cells and thymic progenitors, were the source of high day-60 TCRbeta diversity in some patients. Once a year had passed after transplant, T-cell counts and diversity came mostly from newly produced T cells. Expanded graft clones, several hundred of them, were reportedly the source of alpha-beta T cells about two months after transplant.

The CDR3 is 15 amino acids. V lost 3 bases, J lost 1 base, and 9 bases lay in between. Using unique molecular identifiers, the investigators prepared the TCRbeta library. MiXCR was run by TCRdb on the PCR reads, yielding one entry per CDR3 protein. The sample includes 500,000 to 650,000 distinct CDR3 sequences, about 10% of them seen just once. The V gene is TRBV12-3 or TRBV12-4, the J gene TRBJ2-2; D is possibly TRBD1 (5 bases). Sequenced here: PBMCs, mostly from graft donor cells, sampled 180 days after TCRalphabeta/CD19-depleted stem cell transplant. This TCR came from a female patient between 2 and 15 years old who had a stem cell transplant for aplastic anemia, so the T cells may come from the graft donor. CDR3 residues: CASSFRQGNTGELFF. DNA of the CDR3: TGTGCCAGCAGTTTTCGGCAGGGGAACACCGGGGAGCTGTTTTTT.